This passage covers 27 T cell receptor beta chains from one sample sequenced in a study of T cell responses to AZD1222 COVID-19 vaccine. Assay: immunoSEQ multiplex PCR; the TCRdb copy retains only in-frame clones and omits some. The sample shows approximately 74,000 clones, roughly 80% of them seen only once. The sequences come from peripheral blood, collected on day 0 of AZD1222 vaccination. These receptors were collected from an adult in good health.

In the case of this clone: Other DNA sequences in this specimen translate into the identical CDR3. CDR3 amino acids: CASSLVGATDTQYF. CDR3 nucleotides: TGCGCCAGCAGCTTGGTAGGGGCTACAGATACGCAGTATTTT. This chain links TRBV5-1 with TRBJ2-3; weak D call: TRBD1 (5 bases). V gave up 0 bases and J gave up 3 bases, with 8 bases separating them. CDR3 length: 14 amino acids. Germline values: CDR1 SGHRS, CDR2 YFSETQ.

The CDR3 spells CAAIGETQYF. The DNA for the CDR3 is TGTGCCGCCATCGGGGAGACCCAGTACTTC. V usage is TRBV6-6 and J usage is TRBJ2-5; D is unresolved. In germline, CDR1 is MNHNY, CDR2 SVGAGI (reference sequence). The CDR3 length is 10 residues. The V and J ends lost 11 bases and 5 bases respectively, with 9 bases between them.

The rearrangement joins TRBV6-5 to TRBJ1-5, with 7 nucleotides matching TRBD1. V lost 6 bases and J lost 3; bases outside the gene matches: 8. This CDR3 comprises 15 residues. Germline lookup yields CDR1 MNHEY and CDR2 SVGAGI. Here the CDR3 DNA reads TGTGCCAGCAGCCCCGGGACAGTGCTCAATCAGCCCCAGCATTTT. It specifies CASSPGTVLNQPQHF.

The rearrangement uses TRBV6-2 or TRBV6-3 and TRBJ1-5; TRBD1 is a possible D gene (5 bases). With 1 base removed from V and 2 bases from J, the gap between germline ends came to 12 bases. Germline V lookup: CDR1 MNHEY, CDR2 SVGEGT. There are 16 residues in the CDR3. The CDR3 here is CASSYLRGEGNQPQHF. The CDR3 nucleotides read TGTGCCAGCAGTTACTTGAGGGGAGAGGGCAATCAGCCCCAGCATTTT.

CDR3 residues: CASSNRRDTGELFF. The CDR3 DNA reads as TGTGCCAGCAGCAATCGTAGGGACACCGGGGAGCTGTTTTTT. This chain links TRBV6-2 or TRBV6-3 with TRBJ2-2; D ambiguous. The V end lost 6 bases, the J end lost 3 bases, and 11 bases lay between the germline ends. CDR3 size: 14 residues. In germline, CDR1 is MNHEY, CDR2 SVGEGT.

This chain links TRBV3-1 (or the pseudogene TRBV3-2) with TRBJ1-3; D perhaps matches TRBD1 (5 bases). V was pared by 4 bases and J by 4 bases, with 14 bases between. The germline V gene encodes CDR1 LGHDT and CDR2 YNNKEL (reference sequence). The CDR3 has 15 amino acids. The CDR3 bases are TGTGCCAGCAGCCTGGACCGGGACGGAGGAAACACCATATATTTT. It is translated as CASSLDRDGGNTIYF.

The genes are TRBV5-1 and TRBJ1-1; D call uncertain. The V end lost 2 bases, the J end lost 1 base, and 12 bases lay between the germline ends. Germline loops: CDR1 SGHRS, CDR2 YFSETQ. The CDR3 length is 15 residues. The CDR3 is CASSFNQASNTEAFF. The CDR3 DNA reads TGCGCCAGCAGCTTTAATCAGGCATCGAACACTGAAGCTTTCTTT.

The rearrangement links TRBV10-3 to TRBJ1-3; no clear D gene. Between the trimmed V and J ends, which lost 0 bases and 1 base, there was a span of 13 bases. The CDR3 is 17 amino acids. Germline V gene data show CDR1 as ENHRY and CDR2 as SYGVKD. As DNA, the CDR3 is TGTGCCATCAGTGAGTCGCCAGCCTTGGGATCTGGAAACACCATATATTTT. Protein product: CAISESPALGSGNTIYF.

The chain employs TRBV4-2 and TRBJ1-3; D is possibly TRBD1 (6 bases). The V end was cut by 2 bases, the J end by 0 bases, with 14 bases between. CDR1 is LGHNA, CDR2 YNFKEQ, per germline. The length of the CDR3 is 17 residues. The CDR3 protein is CASSQRIDRSSGNTIYF. The DNA for the CDR3 is TGTGCCAGCAGCCAACGGATCGACAGGAGCTCTGGAAACACCATATATTTT.

The rearrangement uses TRBV5-1 and TRBJ2-1; D unresolved. The length of the CDR3 is 11 residues. Looked up from germline, CDR1 is SGHRS and CDR2 is YFSETQ. V was shortened by 0 bases and J by 5 bases, with 0 bases between the two germline ends. CDR3 region: CASSLDNEQFF. Written as DNA, the CDR3 is TGCGCCAGCAGCTTGGACAATGAGCAGTTCTTC.

This chain's CDR3 is CASSLTTGGEVGYTF. CDR3 DNA sequence: TGTGCCAGCAGCTTAACAACAGGGGGCGAAGTTGGCTACACCTTC. V gene TRBV11-2 combines with J gene TRBJ1-2, with 9 bases that match TRBD1. This CDR3 is built from 15 residues. Germline values: CDR1 SGHAT, CDR2 FQNNGV. V gave up 2 bases and J gave up 7 bases; unmatched junction bases: 8. The full variable domain, rest sourced from reference TRBV11-2 and TRBJ1-2, is EAGVAQSPRYKIIEKRQSVAFWCNPISGHATLYWYQQILGQGPKLLIQFQNNGVVDDSQLPKDRFSAERLKGVDSTLKIQPAKLEDSAVYLCASSLTTGGEVGYTFGSGTRLTVV.

V and J are TRBV15 and TRBJ1-1, with D possibly TRBD1 on 5 matching bases. Germline CDR1 is LNHNV and CDR2 is YYDKDF (reference sequence). This CDR3 is 18 amino acids long. Deletions cut 1 base from V and 0 bases from J, with 18 bases between. For the CDR3, the DNA is TGTGCCACCAGCAGAGTCGCAGGGATACTTGAGATGAACACTGAAGCTTTCTTT. It specifies CATSRVAGILEMNTEAFF.

The chain uses TRBV11-1 and TRBJ1-2, with 10 bases identical to TRBD1. The CDR3 contains 17 residues. The V gene's germline CDR1 is SGHAT and CDR2 FQDESV (reference sequence). The junction had 6 bases not matched to a gene; V was cut back by 0 bases and J by 2 bases. This CDR3 is CASSLAVGTGANYGYTF. The CDR3 DNA is TGTGCCAGCAGCTTAGCGGTCGGGACAGGGGCCAACTATGGCTACACCTTC.

The rearrangement joins TRBV6-5 to TRBJ1-1, with a weak D call TRBD1 (6 bases). The CDR3 has 13 amino acids. Germline V gives CDR1 MNHEY, CDR2 SVGAGI. The germline V and J ends were trimmed by 2 bases and 5 bases, with 9 bases remaining between them. CDR3 DNA: TGTGCCAGCAGTTACGGGCAGGGGACTGAAGCTTTCTTT. Its translation: CASSYGQGTEAFF.

This clone was recorded only once. The chain carries TRBV7-2 and TRBJ2-7; D remains ambiguous. V shed 0 bases and J shed 1 base, with 7 bases lying between them. Germline V gives CDR1 SGHTA, CDR2 FQGNSA. CDR3 length: 14 residues. CDR3 DNA sequence: TGTGCCAGCAGCTTAGCGCCCAGTTCCTACGAGCAGTACTTC. It translates to CASSLAPSSYEQYF.

J is TRBJ1-4 and V is TRBV29-1, with TRBD1 identical over 9 bases. The CDR3 loop spans 15 amino acids. CDR1 is SQVTM and CDR2 is ANQGSEA in the germline V gene. V lost 4 bases to trimming and J lost 8 bases; unmatched junction nucleotides: 11. CDR3 amino acids: CSVGVRQGVGEKLFF. DNA of the CDR3: TGCAGCGTTGGTGTCCGACAGGGGGTAGGGGAAAAACTGTTTTTT. The variable domain in full, completed from reference TRBV29-1 and TRBJ1-4, reads SAVISQKPSRDICQRGTSLTIQCQVDSQVTMMFWYRQQPGQSLTLIATANQGSEATYESGFVIDKFPISRPNLTFSTLTVSNMSPEDSSIYLCSVGVRQGVGEKLFFGSGTQLSVL.

The sample holds one count of this clone. This chain joins TRBV6-2 or TRBV6-3 and TRBJ1-5; D gene ambiguous. This CDR3 has 12 amino acids. Germline CDR1 MNHEY, CDR2 SVGEGT. Written as DNA, the CDR3 is TGTGTCAGTAGCTCTGGGCCTCAGCCCCAGCATTTT. Amino acid sequence: CVSSSGPQPQHF.

The V gene is TRBV25-1, the J gene TRBJ1-6, with 7 nucleotides matching TRBD1. The CDR3 totals 17 residues. CDR1 and CDR2 (germline): MGHDK, SYGVNS. The junction had 6 bases not matched to a gene; V was cut back by 4 bases and J by 0 bases. CDR3 bases: TGTGCCAGCAGTGGAAGACAGGGCGGCTCCTATAATTCACCCCTCCACTTT. The encoded protein is CASSGRQGGSYNSPLHF. Filled out from reference TRBV25-1 and TRBJ1-6, the complete variable domain reads EADIYQTPRYLVIGTGKKITLECSQTMGHDKMYWYQQDPGMELHLIHYSYGVNSTEKGDLSSESTVSRIRTEHFPLTLESARPSHTSQYLCASSGRQGGSYNSPLHFGNGTRLTVT.

This chain uses TRBV12-3 or TRBV12-4 with TRBJ2-7; a weak D match, TRBD1 (5 bases). The CDR3 length is 12 residues. Trimming took 3 bases from V and 5 from J, leaving 8 bases between them. CDR3 sequence: CASSLDTHEQYF. CDR3 nucleotides: TGTGCCAGCAGTTTGGACACCCACGAGCAGTACTTC.

The chain has TRBV18 and TRBJ2-5; no clear D gene. CDR3 length: 13 amino acids. Germline values: CDR1 KGHSH, CDR2 LQKENI. CDR3 sequence (DNA): TGTGCATCCGAAGGCGGTGGACAAGAGACCCAGTACTTC. It codes for CASEGGGQETQYF.

Concerning this clone: One end of the junction fails to match germline, which may point to a read error. The gene calls are TRBV7-2 and TRBJ2-4, with D tentatively TRBD1 or TRBD2 (5 bases each). The CDR3 contains 12 residues. Germline-derived CDR1 and CDR2 are SGHTA and FQGNSA. The CDR3 nucleotides read TGTGCCAGCAGCCCGACACCGGGACCGAAGGTCTTC. Its translation is CASSPTPGPKVF.

This sequence joins TRBV7-8 and TRBJ2-1; 13 positions match TRBD2. The CDR3 spans 17 residues. CDR1 SGHVS and CDR2 FQNEAQ come from the germline V gene. The V segment lost 3 bases and the J segment 7 bases; nucleotides outside the gene matches: 9. DNA of the CDR3: TGTGCCAGCAGCTTCCTTTGGGGGACTAGCGGGATGAATGAGCAGTTCTTC. This translates into CASSFLWGTSGMNEQFF.

This chain connects TRBV5-1 to TRBJ1-1; tentative D call: TRBD1 (5 bases). The CDR3 loop spans 15 amino acids. Germline CDR1 reads SGHRS; CDR2 reads YFSETQ. The germline V and J ends were trimmed by 2 bases and 1 base, with 12 bases remaining between them. The CDR3 DNA follows: TGCGCCAGCAGCTTTTCGGGCGGGGGGAACACTGAAGCTTTCTTT. This translates into CASSFSGGGNTEAFF.

This clone has just a few counts. V gene TRBV10-3 combines with J gene TRBJ2-5, with no clear D. From germline, CDR1 is ENHRY and CDR2 SYGVKD. CDR3 size: 13 residues. With 6 bases removed from V and 7 bases from J, the gap between germline ends came to 15 bases. The CDR3 here is CAIRSPHVGTQYF. The CDR3 region has the DNA TGTGCCATCAGGAGCCCCCATGTGGGGACCCAGTACTTC.

This clone was recorded once. The CDR3: CASSQDHAGGNEKLFF. The CDR3 DNA is TGCGCCAGCAGCCAAGATCACGCCGGGGGGAATGAAAAACTGTTTTTT. V usage is TRBV4-3 and J usage is TRBJ1-4; perhaps TRBD1 as D (5 bases). The CDR3 extends over 16 amino acids. The V end lost 0 bases, the J end lost 5 bases, and 13 bases lay between the germline ends. CDR1 is LGHNA and CDR2 is YSLEER in the germline V gene.

The J gene is TRBJ2-1, the V gene TRBV2, with a weak D call TRBD2 (6 bases). CDR3 length equals 11 residues. In germline, CDR1 is SNHLY, CDR2 FYNNEI. V lost 7 bases, J lost 8 bases, and 9 bases lay in between. This CDR3 is CASTPGDEQFF. Written as DNA, the CDR3 is TGTGCCAGCACCCCGGGGGATGAGCAGTTCTTC.

The chain recombines TRBV2 with TRBJ2-5; tentatively, D is TRBD1 (5 bases). Germline CDR1 and CDR2: SNHLY and FYNNEI. The CDR3 loop spans 14 amino acids. Trimming cost V 1 base and J 5 bases, with 11 bases left between them. DNA for the CDR3: TGTGCCAGCAGTGAAGGCCAGGGTAGCGAGACCCAGTACTTC. It codes for CASSEGQGSETQYF.